One and the same sample provided the 10 T cell receptor beta chains below, sequenced in a study of blood T cell repertoires in COVID-19. The protocol was immunoSEQ multiplex PCR, while the TCRdb copy is restricted to in-frame clones and leaves out a portion. This sample has roughly 250,000 clones; approximately 91% occur once, and the top ten carry about 2.5%. The sample comprised PBMCs or T cells enriched from blood (not recorded which). The receptor source for this set is a woman aged 40 to 50 with acute COVID-19.

The V gene is TRBV3-1 (or the pseudogene TRBV3-2), the J gene TRBJ2-7, with a tentative D call TRBD1 (5 bases). V was shortened by 6 bases and J by 4 bases, with 13 bases between the two germline ends. Germline loops: CDR1 LGHDT, CDR2 YNNKEL (reference sequence). The CDR3 is 13 residues long. As DNA, the CDR3 is TGTGCCAGCAGGCAGGGCTACTCTTACGAGCAGTACTTC. Encoded protein: CASRQGYSYEQYF.

The DNA of the CDR3 is TGCGCCAGCAGCTCGGGACAGGGACCCAATCAGCCCCAGCATTTT. This encodes CASSSGQGPNQPQHF. The V call is TRBV5-1, the J call TRBJ1-5, with TRBD1 matching 9 bases. Germline CDR1 is SGHRS and CDR2 is YFSETQ. Trimming removed 3 bases from V and 3 bases from J; junction bases left unmatched: 4. CDR3 size: 15 residues.

This chain links TRBV4-2 with TRBJ2-3; 11 nucleotides line up with TRBD2. CDR3 size: 16 residues. With V trimmed by 6 bases and J by 0 bases, 5 bases remained unmatched. The germline V gene encodes CDR1 LGHNA and CDR2 YNFKEQ. The CDR3 here is CASRDSGGESTDTQYF. CDR3 DNA: TGTGCCAGCAGAGATAGCGGGGGGGAGAGCACAGATACGCAGTATTTT.

The chain uses TRBV7-9 and TRBJ2-2; 8 bases fit TRBD1. Germline assignment: CDR1 SEHNR and CDR2 FQNEAQ (reference sequence). There are 14 residues in the CDR3. With V trimmed by 4 bases and J by 5 bases, 3 bases remained unmatched. Here the CDR3 reads CASSSTGETGELFF. CDR3 DNA: TGTGCCAGCAGCTCGACAGGGGAGACCGGGGAGCTGTTTTTT.

This clone turned up a few times. V is TRBV7-9 and J is TRBJ1-2; 8 nucleotides agree with TRBD1. Germline values: CDR1 SEHNR, CDR2 FQNEAQ (reference sequence). CDR3 length equals 18 residues. V was pared by 4 bases and J by 4 bases, with 17 bases of the junction left unmatched. The CDR3 DNA reads TGTGCCAGCAGCTCCCGAAGTTCCGGACAGGGCGTGATCTATGGCTACACCTTC. Translating gives CASSSRSSGQGVIYGYTF. Together with reference TRBV7-9 and TRBJ1-2, the CDR3 gives the full variable domain: DTGVSQNPRHKITKRGQNVTFRCDPISEHNRLYWYRQTLGQGPEFLTYFQNEAQLEKSRLLSDRFSAERPKGSFSTLEIQRTEQGDSAMYLCASSSRSSGQGVIYGYTFGSGTRLTVV.

The chain couples TRBV29-1 to TRBJ2-5; 8 bases match TRBD1. CDR3 length: 14 residues. Per germline, CDR1 SQVTM and CDR2 ANQGSEA. V lost 4 bases and J lost 2; bases outside the gene matches: 6. The chain's CDR3 is CSVAGDRGQETQYF. CDR3 DNA: TGCAGCGTTGCGGGCGACAGGGGTCAAGAGACCCAGTACTTC.

This clone was recorded once. J is TRBJ1-2 and V is TRBV5-1, with D possibly matching TRBD1 (5 bases). The ends were cut back, 4 bases at V and 0 bases at J, with 10 bases in the middle. Per germline, CDR1 SGHRS and CDR2 YFSETQ. The CDR3 extends over 14 amino acids. The CDR3 nucleotides are TGCGCCAGCAGCCCCGGGGGGACTAACTATGGCTACACCTTC. Its protein is CASSPGGTNYGYTF.

This chain uses TRBV4-3 with TRBJ2-7; TRBD2 agrees at 8 bases. CDR1 LGHNA and CDR2 YSLEER come from the germline V gene. This CDR3 comprises 15 residues. V lost 1 base to trimming and J lost 5 bases; unmatched junction nucleotides: 7. In DNA form, the CDR3 reads TGCGCCAGCAGCCAAGGAGGACTAGCTTCCCACGAGCAGTACTTC. This translates into CASSQGGLASHEQYF.

As concerns this clone: At one end the junction does not follow the germline gene, possibly because of a read error. The chain couples TRBV24-1 to TRBJ2-1; D perhaps matches TRBD2 (7 bases). Germline V gene sequence: CDR1 KGHDR, CDR2 SFDVKD. The CDR3 runs 12 residues. CDR3 loop: CATSDLLGGQLF. CDR3 nucleotides: TGTGCCACCAGTGACTTGCTCGGGGGGCAACTCTTC.

This clone appeared a few times. The J gene is TRBJ1-6, the V gene TRBV24-1; the D gene is possibly TRBD1 (6 bases). Between the trimmed V and J ends, which lost 12 bases and 0 bases, there was a span of 14 bases. Per the germline V gene, CDR1 is KGHDR and CDR2 is SFDVKD. The CDR3 totals 15 residues. The CDR3 DNA follows: TGTGCCTCCTTCACAGGGAGCTCCTATAATTCACCCCTCCACTTT. Its protein is CASFTGSSYNSPLHF.